The clone carrying this T cell receptor beta chain appeared a few times. Its antigen is undetermined. This record comes from a study of T-cell reconstitution after alpha-beta-depleted transplantation in children. Germline CDR1 and CDR2: SQVTM and ANQGSEA. Between the trimmed V and J ends, which lost 1 base and 1 base, there was a span of 8 bases. This CDR3 contains 13 residues. Study-wide findings and caveats: Counts and diversity of T cells one year after transplant came mostly from newly produced T cells. The study reportedly traced alpha-beta T cells about two months after transplant to several hundred expanded graft clones. Some patients' high day-60 TCRbeta diversity was traced to surviving recipient T cells and thymic progenitors.

Unique molecular identifiers were built into the TCRbeta library. MiXCR was run by TCRdb on the PCR reads, yielding one entry per CDR3 protein. Of about 590,000 distinct CDR3 sequences listed, approximately 13% are singletons. The receptor comes from a male patient younger than 18 who had a stem cell transplant for acute myeloid leukemia, so the T cells may come from the graft donor. The specimen was PBMCs, mostly from graft donor cells, collected 360 days after TCRalphabeta/CD19-depleted stem cell transplant. This chain links TRBV29-1 with TRBJ2-7; D is unclear. The CDR3 sequence is CSVEGSSSYEQYF. CDR3 DNA: TGCAGCGTTGAAGGCTCCTCATCCTACGAGCAGTACTTC.